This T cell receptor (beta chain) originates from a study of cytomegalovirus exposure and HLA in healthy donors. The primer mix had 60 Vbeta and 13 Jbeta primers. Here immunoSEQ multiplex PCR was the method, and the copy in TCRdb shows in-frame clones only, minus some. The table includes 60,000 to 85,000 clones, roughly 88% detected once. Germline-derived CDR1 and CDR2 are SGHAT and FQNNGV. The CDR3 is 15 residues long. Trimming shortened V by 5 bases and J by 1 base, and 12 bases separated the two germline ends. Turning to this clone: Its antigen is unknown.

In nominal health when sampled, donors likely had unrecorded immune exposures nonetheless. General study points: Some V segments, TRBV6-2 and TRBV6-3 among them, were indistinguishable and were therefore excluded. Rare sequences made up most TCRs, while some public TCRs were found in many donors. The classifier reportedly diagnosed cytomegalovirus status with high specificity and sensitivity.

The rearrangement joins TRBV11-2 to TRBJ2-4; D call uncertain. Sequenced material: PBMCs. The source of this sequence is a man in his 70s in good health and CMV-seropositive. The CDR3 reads CASSLERVAKNIQYF. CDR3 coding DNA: TGTGCCAGCAGCCTTGAAAGAGTCGCCAAAAACATTCAGTACTTC.